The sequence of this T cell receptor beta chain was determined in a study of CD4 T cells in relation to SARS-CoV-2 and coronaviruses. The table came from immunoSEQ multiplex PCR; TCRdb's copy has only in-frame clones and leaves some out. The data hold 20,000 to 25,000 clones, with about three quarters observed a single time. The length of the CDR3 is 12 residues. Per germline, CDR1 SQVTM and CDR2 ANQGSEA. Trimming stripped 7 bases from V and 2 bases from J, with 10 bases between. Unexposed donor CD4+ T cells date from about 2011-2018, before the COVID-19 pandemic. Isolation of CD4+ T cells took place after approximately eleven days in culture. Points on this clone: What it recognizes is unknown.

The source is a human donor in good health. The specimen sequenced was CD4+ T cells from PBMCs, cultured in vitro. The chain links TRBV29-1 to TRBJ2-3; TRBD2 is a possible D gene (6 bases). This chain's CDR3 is CSAGDSTDTQYF. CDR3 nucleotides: TGCAGCGCCGGGGACTCCACAGATACGCAGTATTTT.